This T cell receptor (beta chain) is drawn from a study of cytomegalovirus exposure and HLA in healthy donors. General study points: TCR beta V- and J-gene trimming was later associated with a missense DCLRE1C variant. The dataset shows that most TCR sequences were rare, while some public TCRs occurred in many donors. The later analysis indicated that the majority of CMV-associated TCR beta chains appeared HLA-restricted.

CDR1 and CDR2 (germline): LGHNA, YNFKEQ. The CDR3 is 15 residues long. V lost 2 bases, J lost 0 bases, and 10 bases lay in between. Regarding this clone: Its antigen is currently unknown.

It was with 60 Vbeta and 13 Jbeta primers that the PCR ran. Under the authors' procedure: Unique TCR beta chains numbered approximately 80 million in a later analysis, with roughly 10 million shared. Assay used: immunoSEQ multiplex PCR; TCRdb lists only in-frame clones, some missing. Clone size and V and J calls were adopted from that table, with D and trimming inferred from the DNA. The sample holds some 170,000 clones, less than 80% seen once. The sequence was obtained from a man aged 35 to 55 in good health and CMV-seronegative. Sequenced sample: PBMCs. The chain combines TRBV4-2 with TRBJ1-2; tentative D call: TRBD1 (5 bases). The CDR3 region is CASSQSQVTNYGYTF. CDR3 bases: TGTGCCAGCAGCCAATCACAGGTGACTAACTATGGCTACACCTTC.